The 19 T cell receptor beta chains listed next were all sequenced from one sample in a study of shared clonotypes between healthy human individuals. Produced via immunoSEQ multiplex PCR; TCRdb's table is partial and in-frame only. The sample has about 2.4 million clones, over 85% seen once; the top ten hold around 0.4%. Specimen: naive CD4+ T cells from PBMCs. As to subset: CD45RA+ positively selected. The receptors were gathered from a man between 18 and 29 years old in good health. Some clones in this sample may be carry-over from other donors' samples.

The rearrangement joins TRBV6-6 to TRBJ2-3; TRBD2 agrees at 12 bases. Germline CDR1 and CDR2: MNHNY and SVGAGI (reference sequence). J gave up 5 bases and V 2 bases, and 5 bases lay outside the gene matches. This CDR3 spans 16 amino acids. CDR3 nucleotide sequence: TGTGCCAGCAGTTACGCTCTAGCGGGAGGGGGAGATACGCAGTATTTT. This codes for CASSYALAGGGDTQYF.

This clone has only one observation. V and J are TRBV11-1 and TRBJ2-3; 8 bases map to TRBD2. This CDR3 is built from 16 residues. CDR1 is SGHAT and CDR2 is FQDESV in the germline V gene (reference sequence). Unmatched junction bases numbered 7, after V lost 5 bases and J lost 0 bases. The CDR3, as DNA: TGTGCCAGCAGCCCCGGGACTAGTAGGAGCACAGATACGCAGTATTTT. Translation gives CASSPGTSRSTDTQYF.

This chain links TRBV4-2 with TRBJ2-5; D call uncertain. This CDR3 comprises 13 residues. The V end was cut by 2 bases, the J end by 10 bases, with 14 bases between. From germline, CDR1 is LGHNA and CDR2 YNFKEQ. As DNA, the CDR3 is TGTGCCAGCAGCCAACCCAACGGTATCAACCAGTACTTC. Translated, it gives CASSQPNGINQYF.

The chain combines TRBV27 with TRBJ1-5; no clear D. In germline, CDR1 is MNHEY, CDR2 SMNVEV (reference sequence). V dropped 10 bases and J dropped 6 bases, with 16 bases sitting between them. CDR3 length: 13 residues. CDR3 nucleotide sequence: TGTGCCACCGCCGGGGATTGGAGTCAGCCCCAGCATTTT. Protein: CATAGDWSQPQHF.

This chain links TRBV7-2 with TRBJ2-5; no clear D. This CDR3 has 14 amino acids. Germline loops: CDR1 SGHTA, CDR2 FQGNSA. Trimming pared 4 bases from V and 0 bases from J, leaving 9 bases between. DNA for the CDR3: TGTGCCAGCAGCTCCTGGACCTACCAAGAGACCCAGTACTTC. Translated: CASSSWTYQETQYF.

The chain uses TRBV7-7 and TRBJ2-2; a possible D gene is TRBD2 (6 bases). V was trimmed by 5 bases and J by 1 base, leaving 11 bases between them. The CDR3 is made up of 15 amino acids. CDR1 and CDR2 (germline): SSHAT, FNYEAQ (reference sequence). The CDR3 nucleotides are TGTGCCAGCAGCCCCGGGCGGGGGAACACCGGGGAGCTGTTTTTT. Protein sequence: CASSPGRGNTGELFF.

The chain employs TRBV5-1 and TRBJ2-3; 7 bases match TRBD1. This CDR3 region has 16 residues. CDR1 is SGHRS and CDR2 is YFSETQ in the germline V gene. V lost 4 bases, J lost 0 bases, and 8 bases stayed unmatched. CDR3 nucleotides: TGCGCCAGCAGCCATCCGACAGGGACAAGCACAGATACGCAGTATTTT. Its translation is CASSHPTGTSTDTQYF.

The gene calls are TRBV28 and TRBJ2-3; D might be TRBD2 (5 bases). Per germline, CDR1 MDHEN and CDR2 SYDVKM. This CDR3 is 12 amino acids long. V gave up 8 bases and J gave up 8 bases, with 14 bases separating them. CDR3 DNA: TGTGCCAGCGGGTTCGGGATGTTTACGCAGTATTTT. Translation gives CASGFGMFTQYF.

The CDR3 sequence is CASSLLQQGFVSGNTIYF. CDR3 DNA: TGCGCCAGCAGCCTTCTACAACAGGGTTTCGTCTCTGGAAACACCATATATTTT. J is TRBJ1-3 and V is TRBV4-1, with D possibly being TRBD1 (6 bases). V lost 4 bases and J 0 bases, leaving 19 bases between the germline ends. The CDR3 runs 18 residues. Germline V CDR1 and CDR2: MGHRA, YSYEKL.

The CDR3 is CASSIASRGANYGYTF. The DNA of the CDR3 is TGTGCCAGTAGTATAGCTTCAAGGGGTGCTAACTATGGCTACACCTTC. This sequence joins TRBV19 and TRBJ1-2, with D perhaps TRBD1 (5 bases). This CDR3 is 16 amino acids long. Trimming stripped 1 base from V and 0 bases from J, with 12 bases between. Germline loops: CDR1 LNHDA, CDR2 SQIVND (reference sequence).

This CDR3 is CASSLDGPTSGNTIYF. The CDR3 DNA is TGTGCCAGCAGCTTGGATGGACCTACGTCTGGAAACACCATATATTTT. The genes are TRBV5-5 and TRBJ1-3; D gene unclear. V was pared by 0 bases and J by 1 base, with 11 bases between. The germline V gene encodes CDR1 SGHKS and CDR2 YYEKEE (reference sequence). This CDR3 has 16 amino acids.

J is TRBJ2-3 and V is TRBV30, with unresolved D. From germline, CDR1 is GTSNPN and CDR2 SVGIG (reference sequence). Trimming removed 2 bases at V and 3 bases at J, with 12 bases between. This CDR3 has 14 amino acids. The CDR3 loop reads CAWSRASGTDTQYF. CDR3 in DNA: TGTGCCTGGAGTAGAGCCTCCGGGACAGATACGCAGTATTTT.

CDR3: CASSPRQGVGTDTQYF. CDR3 bases: TGTGCCAGTAGTCCCCGACAGGGGGTAGGCACAGATACGCAGTATTTT. The chain recombines TRBV19 with TRBJ2-3; the match to TRBD1 covers 9 bases. V lost 5 bases to trimming and J lost 1 base; unmatched junction nucleotides: 7. The CDR3 length is 16 residues. Germline V gene lookup returns CDR1 LNHDA and CDR2 SQIVND (reference sequence). Filled out from reference TRBV19 and TRBJ2-3, the complete variable domain reads DGGITQSPKYLFRKEGQNVTLSCEQNLNHDAMYWYRQDPGQGLRLIYYSQIVNDFQKGDIAEGYSVSREKKESFPLTVTSAQKNPTAFYLCASSPRQGVGTDTQYFGPGTRLTVL.

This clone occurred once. The CDR3 is CASRRIGHPYGYTF. In nucleotides, the CDR3 is TGTGCAAGTCGCCGTATAGGACACCCCTATGGCTACACCTTC. The chain combines TRBV12-2 with TRBJ1-2; the tabulated D call, TRBD1, remains unverified against the DNA. TRBV12-2 is labeled a pseudogene. The CDR3 totals 14 residues.

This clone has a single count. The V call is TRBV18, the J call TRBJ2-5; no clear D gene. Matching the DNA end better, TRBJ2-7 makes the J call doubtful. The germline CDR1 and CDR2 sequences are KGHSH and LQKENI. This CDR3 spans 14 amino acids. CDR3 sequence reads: CASSPRTNPYEQYF. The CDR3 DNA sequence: TGTGCCAGCTCACCTAGGACCAATCCCTACGAGCAGTACTTC.

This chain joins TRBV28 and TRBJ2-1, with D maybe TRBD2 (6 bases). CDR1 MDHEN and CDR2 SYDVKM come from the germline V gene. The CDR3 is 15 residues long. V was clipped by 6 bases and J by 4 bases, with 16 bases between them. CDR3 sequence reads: CASRPPGTVYNEQFF. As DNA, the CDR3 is TGTGCCAGCAGACCACCGGGGACTGTATACAATGAGCAGTTCTTC.

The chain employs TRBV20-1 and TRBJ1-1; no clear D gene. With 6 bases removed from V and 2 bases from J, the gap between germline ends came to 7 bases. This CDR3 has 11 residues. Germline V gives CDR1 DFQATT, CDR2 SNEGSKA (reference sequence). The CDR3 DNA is TGCAGTGCCCACGGCAACACTGAAGCTTTCTTT. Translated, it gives CSAHGNTEAFF.

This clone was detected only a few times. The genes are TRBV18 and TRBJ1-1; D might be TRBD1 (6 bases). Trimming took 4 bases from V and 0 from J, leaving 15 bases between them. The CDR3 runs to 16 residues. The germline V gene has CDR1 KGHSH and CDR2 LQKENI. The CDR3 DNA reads TGTGCCAGCTCACTACGACAGGAGAACATGAACACTGAAGCTTTCTTT. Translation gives CASSLRQENMNTEAFF. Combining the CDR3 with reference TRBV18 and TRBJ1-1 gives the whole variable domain NAGVMQNPRHLVRRRGQEARLRCSPMKGHSHVYWYRQLPEEGLKFMVYLQKENIIDESGMPKERFSAEFPKEGPSILRIQQVVRGDSAAYFCASSLRQENMNTEAFFGQGTRLTVV.

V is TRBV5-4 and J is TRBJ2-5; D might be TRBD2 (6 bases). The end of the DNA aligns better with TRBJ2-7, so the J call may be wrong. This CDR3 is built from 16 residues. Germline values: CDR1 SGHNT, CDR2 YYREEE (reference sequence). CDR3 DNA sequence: TGTGCCAGCAGCTTGGCCGGCGGGAAGGGGTCCTACGAGCAGTACTTC. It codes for CASSLAGGKGSYEQYF.